This T cell receptor (beta chain) originates from a study of T-cell memory formation after mild COVID-19. The study, taken as a whole, reports: Pre-infection memory harbored some responding clones, suggesting cross-reactive memory joined.

As to this clonotype: Its antigen remains unidentified.

The germline V and J ends were trimmed by 2 bases and 2 bases, with 10 bases remaining between them. The CDR3 spans 14 residues. Germline V gene lookup returns CDR1 SGHDT and CDR2 YYEEEE. TCRdb ran MiXCR on the 5' RACE reads and lists one entry per CDR3 protein. Of about 110,000 distinct CDR3 sequences listed, roughly a sixth are singletons. The chain employs TRBV5-6 and TRBJ1-2; D gene unclear. The TCR was taken from a man younger than 35 who had mild COVID-19 (a few samples of this study predate the infection). Cell type and time point are not known. The material sequenced was PBMCs or a T cell subset sorted from them (not recorded which). The CDR3 DNA is TGTGCCAGCAGCTTAATTGTACAGAACTATGGCTACACCTTC. Its protein product is CASSLIVQNYGYTF.